This record concerns one T cell receptor beta chain sequence. Its antigen is not known. Time point here: persistent/refractory GD, antithyroid drugs over 5 years with positive TRAb. After RNA was extracted from PBMCs, the TCR library was made from it. Clinicians diagnosed Graves' disease using American Thyroid Association guidelines. Staff drew around 8.6 milliliters of peripheral blood into EDTA tubes. CDR3 length: 17 residues. Losses at the gene ends were 3 bases for V and 9 bases for J; bases not matched to a gene: 18. This sample is part of a study of regulatory T cells in long-lasting Graves disease. Arm-PCR of CDR3 regions and iRepertoire HTBI primers were used to build TCR beta libraries. A single record per CDR3 protein comes from TCRdb applying MiXCR to the multiplex PCR reads. The sample yields approximately 400,000 distinct CDR3 sequences, approximately 23% seen once. Study-wide findings and caveats: Among samples with persistent disease, TRBV28, TRBJ1-2 and TRBJ2-5 were favored. The analysis examined peripheral blood only and excluded thyroid tissue.

The specimen was peripheral blood mononuclear cells (PBMCs), collected when the disease was refractory, from a patient treated with antithyroid drugs. The sequence came from a woman in her thirties or forties with Graves disease. The rearrangement uses TRBV12-3 or TRBV12-4 and TRBJ2-3; 7 bases are a match to TRBD1. CDR3 loop: CASSLNRNRGEGKTQYF. The CDR3 DNA follows: TGTGCCAGCAGTTTGAATCGAAACAGGGGTGAAGGAAAGACGCAGTATTTT.